One sample yielded the 5 T cell receptor beta chains listed below, sequenced in a study of T cell responses to AZD1222 COVID-19 vaccine (dated by TCRdb to about 2021). Interpreted using the paper, the time point label stands for: about 28 days (+/-7) after the second vaccine dose. Library creation used the immunoSEQ multiplex PCR assay. The immuneACCESS repertoire file appears here via TCRdb, limited to in-frame rearrangements. These files lack a portion of the clones; in checked studies, under half of the deficit traces to unresolved V genes, and the cause of the others is not known. The sample table contains roughly 120,000 clones; only one count was recorded for around 84% of them. The biggest ten clones account for about 16% of the sample. The material sequenced was peripheral blood, taken 28 days after the second AZD1222 dose. Receptors were obtained from an adult who received the AZD1222 COVID-19 vaccine.

The chain has TRBV27 and TRBJ2-1, with D unclear. The V end lost 5 bases, the J end lost 9 bases, and 8 bases lay between the germline ends. CDR3 length equals 11 residues. CDR1 and CDR2 from the germline V gene are MNHEY and SMNVEV (reference sequence). The CDR3 region is CASSHGPEQFF. The CDR3, as DNA: TGTGCCAGCAGTCACGGACCTGAGCAGTTCTTC.

This chain joins TRBV4-1 and TRBJ2-7; D is perhaps TRBD1 (7 bases). Germline CDR1 is MGHRA and CDR2 is YSYEKL. V gave up 0 bases and J gave up 6 bases, with 18 bases separating them. The CDR3 totals 16 residues. CDR3 nucleotides: TGCGCCAGCAGCCAAGATCCTGCAGGGGGGAACCCCGAGCAGTACTTC. It encodes CASSQDPAGGNPEQYF.

The rearrangement links TRBV9 to TRBJ1-1, with TRBD1 identical over 11 bases. With 5 bases clipped from V and 1 base from J, the junction kept 4 bases outside the gene matches. Germline CDR1 is SGDLS and CDR2 is YYNGEE. The CDR3 runs to 15 residues. The CDR3 region has the DNA TGTGCCAGCAGTGGGACAGGGGGGAAGAACACTGAAGCTTTCTTT. Translated, it gives CASSGTGGKNTEAFF.

This rearrangement joins TRBV7-9 to TRBJ1-5, with D hard to call. CDR3 size: 14 residues. Germline V gene lookup returns CDR1 SEHNR and CDR2 FQNEAQ (reference sequence). V was shortened by 1 base and J by 1 base, with 5 bases between the two germline ends. As DNA, the CDR3 is TGTGCCAGCAGCTTAGGCCGCAGCAATCAGCCCCAGCATTTT. Amino acid sequence: CASSLGRSNQPQHF. The complete variable domain, with remaining parts taken from reference TRBV7-9 and TRBJ1-5, reads DTGVSQNPRHKITKRGQNVTFRCDPISEHNRLYWYRQTLGQGPEFLTYFQNEAQLEKSRLLSDRFSAERPKGSFSTLEIQRTEQGDSAMYLCASSLGRSNQPQHFGDGTRLSIL.

The rearrangement uses TRBV25-1 and TRBJ1-1; D is unclear. The germline V gene has CDR1 MGHDK and CDR2 SYGVNS. Trimming left V 4 bases short and J 0 bases short, with 6 bases between. CDR3 length: 13 amino acids. This chain's CDR3 is CASSGYLNTEAFF. CDR3 coding DNA: TGTGCCAGCAGTGGATACTTGAACACTGAAGCTTTCTTT.